Each of the 25 T cell receptor beta chains below was sequenced from the same sample in a study of blood T cell repertoires in COVID-19 (dated by TCRdb to between 2020 and 2021). The receptor library was made with the immunoSEQ multiplex PCR assay. The table comes from immuneACCESS by way of TCRdb, which keeps in-frame sequences with V and J called. Part of the clones is missing from these tables; in studies checked, under half for an unresolved V gene and the rest for unknown reasons. This sample comprises more than 250,000 clones, approximately 90% of them detected only once. Clones ranked in the top ten supply around 5.9% of the sample. What was sequenced was PBMCs or T cells enriched from blood (not recorded which). The receptor source for this set is a woman aged 25 to 39 who had recovered from COVID-19.

The chain links TRBV19 to TRBJ1-4, with D possibly matching TRBD1 (6 bases). V shed 5 bases and J shed 1 base, with 14 bases lying between them. CDR3 length: 16 amino acids. CDR1 LNHDA and CDR2 SQIVND come from the germline V gene (reference sequence). CDR3 nucleotides: TGTGCCAGTAGTGGACTTACAGGGTTAACTAATGAAAAACTGTTTTTT. This encodes CASSGLTGLTNEKLFF.

The chain joins TRBV28 to TRBJ1-2; D call uncertain. Germline CDR1 is MDHEN and CDR2 is SYDVKM. The CDR3 consists of 13 residues. The ends were cut back, 8 bases at V and 1 base at J, with 11 bases in the middle. In nucleotides, the CDR3 is TGTGCCAGCCAGGCTTACTTTAACTATGGCTACACCTTC. Amino acid sequence: CASQAYFNYGYTF.

The rearrangement joins TRBV12-5 to TRBJ1-6; D not resolved. Trimming stripped 4 bases from V and 4 bases from J, with 8 bases between. The CDR3 consists of 14 residues. Looked up from germline, CDR1 is LGHNT and CDR2 is FRNRAP. CDR3 sequence reads: CASGSQNYNSPLHF. Written as DNA, the CDR3 is TGTGCTAGTGGTTCCCAGAATTATAATTCACCCCTCCACTTT.

CDR3 in amino acids: CASNQGSYNSPLHF. The DNA of the CDR3 is TGTGCCAGCAACCAGGGTTCCTATAATTCACCCCTCCACTTT. This chain connects TRBV9 to TRBJ1-6; D might be TRBD1 (5 bases). This CDR3 has 14 amino acids. Trimming took 6 bases from V and 1 from J, leaving 8 bases between them. From germline, CDR1 is SGDLS and CDR2 YYNGEE. The complete variable domain, with remaining parts taken from reference TRBV9 and TRBJ1-6, reads DSGVTQTPKHLITATGQRVTLRCSPRSGDLSVYWYQQSLDQGLQFLIQYYNGEERAKGNILERFSAQQFPDLHSELNLSSLELGDSALYFCASNQGSYNSPLHFGNGTRLTVT.

This clone was seen more than once but under ten times. This sequence joins TRBV5-1 and TRBJ2-7; TRBD1 might be the D (6 bases). In germline, CDR1 is SGHRS, CDR2 YFSETQ. Trimming cost V 2 bases and J 1 base, with 10 bases left between them. The CDR3 runs to 14 residues. The CDR3 DNA is TGCGCCAGCAGCTTACAGGGCCCTTCCTACGAGCAGTACTTC. Translation: CASSLQGPSYEQYF.

The chain carries TRBV6-5 and TRBJ2-1, with 11 bases fitting TRBD2. With 0 bases clipped from V and 8 bases from J, the junction kept 6 bases outside the gene matches. The CDR3 totals 16 residues. Germline V gene lookup returns CDR1 MNHEY and CDR2 SVGAGI. The CDR3 DNA reads as TGTGCCAGCAGTTACTCGTTTAGCGGGGGGGGCTATGAGCAGTTCTTC. This sequence encodes CASSYSFSGGGYEQFF.

V gene TRBV4-2 combines with J gene TRBJ1-1, with D possibly matching TRBD1 (6 bases). Between the trimmed V and J ends, which lost 4 bases and 0 bases, there was a span of 15 bases. Germline assignment: CDR1 LGHNA and CDR2 YNFKEQ. This CDR3 is 16 amino acids long. CDR3: CASSLQGSGVNTEAFF. The CDR3 region has the DNA TGTGCCAGCAGCCTTCAGGGGTCGGGCGTGAACACTGAAGCTTTCTTT.

The chain uses TRBV19 and TRBJ1-4; unclear D gene. Per germline, CDR1 LNHDA and CDR2 SQIVND (reference sequence). The CDR3 runs 15 residues. The CDR3 coding sequence is TGTGCAGTGGGGAGTCCAGGCGCAACTAATGAAAAACTGTTTTTT. It yields the protein CAVGSPGATNEKLFF.

The chain has TRBV10-3 and TRBJ1-6, with a tentative D call TRBD1 (6 bases). V lost 2 bases and J 8 bases, leaving 10 bases between the germline ends. The CDR3 consists of 14 residues. In germline, CDR1 is ENHRY, CDR2 SYGVKD. The DNA for the CDR3 is TGTGCCATCAGTGAGACAGGGCGGGATTCACCCCTCCACTTT. It is translated as CAISETGRDSPLHF.

The chain employs TRBV6-6 and TRBJ2-5; 9 positions match TRBD2. This CDR3 spans 15 amino acids. Trimming at V came to 2 bases and at J to 5 bases, leaving 6 bases not matched to a gene. From germline, CDR1 is MNHNY and CDR2 SVGAGI (reference sequence). The CDR3 region has the DNA TGTGCCAGCAGTTACGCGGGGGGGCCGATGGAGACCCAGTACTTC. The encoded protein is CASSYAGGPMETQYF.

The chain couples TRBV24-1 to TRBJ2-1; 7 bases are shared with TRBD1. V was pared by 5 bases and J by 3 bases, with 9 bases of the junction left unmatched. The CDR3 extends over 16 amino acids. Germline assignment: CDR1 KGHDR and CDR2 SFDVKD. In DNA form, the CDR3 reads TGTGCCACCAGTGGAGGTTTATCAGGGGGCTACAATGAGCAGTTCTTC. It encodes CATSGGLSGGYNEQFF.

The chain has TRBV29-1 and TRBJ1-1; 7 positions match TRBD1. Unmatched junction bases numbered 3, after V lost 2 bases and J lost 3 bases. Germline V lookup: CDR1 SQVTM, CDR2 ANQGSEA. The CDR3 spans 13 residues. CDR3 DNA sequence: TGCAGCGTTGAAAGACAGGGTTACACTGAAGCTTTCTTT. Amino acid sequence: CSVERQGYTEAFF.

This rearrangement joins TRBV5-4 to TRBJ1-1, with 9 bases fitting TRBD1. With 2 bases clipped from V and 7 bases from J, the junction kept 6 bases outside the gene matches. The CDR3 runs to 14 residues. Looked up from germline, CDR1 is SGHNT and CDR2 is YYREEE (reference sequence). CDR3 nucleotides: TGTGCCAGCAGCTTTTCCGGGACAGGGAGTGAAGCTTTCTTT. It codes for CASSFSGTGSEAFF.

The chain links TRBV7-6 to TRBJ1-2, with unresolved D. CDR1 and CDR2 from the germline V gene are SGHVS and FNYEAQ. CDR3 length: 13 amino acids. Trimming removed 3 bases at V and 3 bases at J, with 8 bases between. The CDR3 coding sequence is TGTGCCAGCAGCTTCGAGAGAGACTATGGCTACACCTTC. Encoded protein: CASSFERDYGYTF.

V and J are TRBV7-3 and TRBJ2-6; possibly TRBD2 for D (5 bases). Looked up from germline, CDR1 is SGHTA and CDR2 is FQGTGA. This CDR3 region has 18 residues. Trimming removed 5 bases at V and 1 base at J, with 18 bases between. In DNA form, the CDR3 reads TGTGCCAGCAGCCCTAACCGACCGGGGAAATCTGGGGCCAACGTCCTGACTTTC. Amino acid sequence: CASSPNRPGKSGANVLTF.

CDR3 in amino acids: CASSRGGVLGEKLFF. Written as DNA, the CDR3 is TGTGCCAGCAGCCGCGGGGGGGTCCTCGGTGAAAAACTGTTTTTT. The chain employs TRBV6-2 or TRBV6-3 and TRBJ1-4, with D maybe TRBD1 (5 bases). From germline, CDR1 is MNHEY and CDR2 SVGEGT. The CDR3 has 15 amino acids. V shed 6 bases and J shed 7 bases, with 18 bases lying between them.

This rearrangement joins TRBV3-1 (or the pseudogene TRBV3-2) to TRBJ2-7; the match to TRBD1 covers 9 bases. J was trimmed by 6 bases and V by 5 bases; bases with no gene match: 26. The CDR3 is made up of 20 amino acids. CDR1 LGHDT and CDR2 YNNKEL come from the germline V gene (reference sequence). CDR3 amino acids: CASSLNQQGAIPVCRCEQYF. In DNA form, the CDR3 reads TGTGCCAGCAGCTTAAACCAACAGGGGGCGATCCCCGTCTGCAGGTGCGAGCAGTACTTC.

About this clone itself: Other DNA sequences in this sample translate to the same CDR3. The chain combines TRBV18 with TRBJ1-6, with 10 positions matching TRBD1. The ends lost 2 bases at V and 9 bases at J; junction bases unmatched: 1. Germline V gives CDR1 KGHSH, CDR2 LQKENI. This CDR3 region has 14 residues. CDR3 residues: CASSPGQGGSPLHF. CDR3 nucleotide sequence: TGTGCCAGCTCACCAGGACAGGGGGGTTCACCCCTCCACTTT.

The chain combines TRBV5-1 with TRBJ2-2, with a possible D match to TRBD1 (6 bases). CDR3 length: 16 amino acids. Trimming cost V 2 bases and J 6 bases, with 17 bases left between them. From germline, CDR1 is SGHRS and CDR2 YFSETQ. Here the CDR3 DNA reads TGCGCCAGCAGCTTCTCGACAGGAAGGAAGGCCGGGGAGCTGTTTTTT. It is translated as CASSFSTGRKAGELFF.

The V call is TRBV11-2, the J call TRBJ2-2; D remains ambiguous. Germline V lookup: CDR1 SGHAT, CDR2 FQNNGV. This CDR3 is built from 16 residues. V was clipped by 5 bases and J by 0 bases, with 13 bases between them. The CDR3 protein is CASSLGATSNTGELFF. DNA of the CDR3: TGTGCCAGCAGCCTAGGTGCCACTTCGAACACCGGGGAGCTGTTTTTT.

This clone has a handful of counts. The J gene is TRBJ2-2, the V gene TRBV3-1 (or the pseudogene TRBV3-2), with D perhaps TRBD2 (7 bases). Germline V gives CDR1 LGHDT, CDR2 YNNKEL (reference sequence). The CDR3 sequence is 17 residues long. V lost 4 bases, J lost 4 bases, and 19 bases lay in between. This CDR3 is CASSPLGAGVATGELFF. CDR3 nucleotide sequence: TGTGCCAGCAGCCCCTTGGGGGCGGGGGTGGCCACCGGGGAGCTGTTTTTT.

Comment on this clone: Other DNA sequences in this sample translate to the same CDR3. This chain joins TRBV4-1 and TRBJ1-5; maybe TRBD1 (5 bases). This CDR3 region has 15 residues. Between the trimmed V and J ends, which lost 0 bases and 4 bases, there was a span of 10 bases. Germline values: CDR1 MGHRA, CDR2 YSYEKL. The CDR3 coding sequence is TGCGCCAGCAGCCAAGATCTACGGGGGAATCAGCCCCAGCATTTT. Translating it yields CASSQDLRGNQPQHF.

The V call is TRBV3-1 (or the pseudogene TRBV3-2), the J call TRBJ2-6; D gene unclear. V was trimmed by 1 base and J by 4 bases, leaving 11 bases between them. This CDR3 has 16 amino acids. Germline V gene sequence: CDR1 LGHDT, CDR2 YNNKEL (reference sequence). In nucleotides, the CDR3 is TGTGCCAGCAGCCAAGGGCAGATTTCGGGGGCCAACGTCCTGACTTTC. Its translation is CASSQGQISGANVLTF.

V usage is TRBV6-5 and J usage is TRBJ1-2, with a weak D call TRBD1 (6 bases). CDR3 length equals 14 residues. The germline V and J ends were trimmed by 6 bases and 4 bases, with 15 bases remaining between them. CDR1 and CDR2 from the germline V gene are MNHEY and SVGAGI. The CDR3 loop reads CASSSTGRSYGYTF. The CDR3 DNA reads as TGTGCCAGCAGCTCTACAGGGAGATCCTATGGCTACACCTTC.

The gene calls are TRBV10-2 and TRBJ2-3; 10 nucleotides agree with TRBD2. The J segment lost 8 bases and the V segment lost 2 bases, leaving 1 base of the junction unmatched. CDR3 length equals 13 residues. The germline V gene encodes CDR1 WSHSY and CDR2 SAAADI. The CDR3 loop is CASSEGTSVTQYF. CDR3 DNA: TGCGCCAGCAGTGAGGGGACTAGCGTTACGCAGTATTTT.